One sample yielded the 24 T cell receptor beta chains listed below, sequenced in a study of blood T cell repertoires in COVID-19. Assay: immunoSEQ multiplex PCR; the TCRdb copy retains only in-frame clones and omits some. The sample consists of under 300,000 clones, more than 80% of them appearing once. Sequences were obtained from peripheral blood. The receptors derive from a woman in her 40s with acute or convalescent COVID-19.

The chain recombines TRBV2 with TRBJ1-1; 8 bases match TRBD1. Trimming took 6 bases from V and 3 from J; bases not matched to a gene: 6. The CDR3 runs to 14 residues. Germline V gives CDR1 SNHLY, CDR2 FYNNEI. CDR3 nucleotides: TGTGCCAGCAGGAGAAACAGGGGGGACACTGAAGCTTTCTTT. Amino acid sequence: CASRRNRGDTEAFF.

This clone was recorded a few times. The chain combines TRBV19 with TRBJ2-3, with 8 bases matching TRBD1. This CDR3 region has 15 residues. Germline V gene data show CDR1 as LNHDA and CDR2 as SQIVND (reference sequence). The junction had 12 bases not matched to a gene; V was cut back by 5 bases and J by 8 bases. The CDR3 bases are TGTGCCAGTAGTCCCCGGGACAGGCCGATGGGTACGCAGTATTTT. Protein: CASSPRDRPMGTQYF.

V and J are TRBV5-1 and TRBJ1-4; 10 nucleotides agree with TRBD1. The CDR3 spans 15 residues. Germline lookup yields CDR1 SGHRS and CDR2 YFSETQ. With 0 bases clipped from V and 8 bases from J, the junction kept 4 bases outside the gene matches. CDR3 in amino acids: CASSLGQGAREKLFF. CDR3 bases: TGCGCCAGCAGCTTGGGACAGGGGGCGCGGGAAAAACTGTTTTTT.

The chain recombines TRBV23-1 with TRBJ1-3; D unclear. TRBV23-1 is given ORF status, its function remaining uncertain. There are 20 residues in the CDR3. V dropped 0 bases and J dropped 0 bases, with 21 bases sitting between them. The CDR3 sequence is CASSQSKSGGRIYSGNTIYF. The DNA for the CDR3 is TGCGCCAGCAGTCAATCTAAAAGCGGAGGGCGAATCTACTCTGGAAACACCATATATTTT.

The rearrangement links TRBV6-5 to TRBJ1-6, with D perhaps matching TRBD1 (6 bases). V lost 8 bases and J lost 6, with 17 bases in between. Germline CDR1 is MNHEY and CDR2 is SVGAGI. CDR3 size: 15 residues. CDR3 bases: TGTGCCAGCCGCCGGAGAGGACAGATTAATTCACCCCTCCACTTT. Amino acid sequence: CASRRRGQINSPLHF.

The rearrangement joins TRBV24-1 to TRBJ1-2; 7 bases line up with TRBD1. The ends lost 7 bases at V and 6 bases at J; junction bases unmatched: 7. The germline V gene encodes CDR1 KGHDR and CDR2 SFDVKD. The CDR3 is 13 amino acids. The CDR3 sequence: CATSVPGGHGYTF. As DNA, the CDR3 is TGTGCCACCAGCGTCCCAGGGGGTCATGGCTACACCTTC.

V is TRBV5-1 and J is TRBJ2-5, with D possibly TRBD1 on 7 matching bases. Germline CDR1 reads SGHRS; CDR2 reads YFSETQ. This CDR3 is built from 15 residues. V lost 6 bases, J lost 4 bases, and 19 bases lay in between. The CDR3 nucleotides are TGCGCCAGCACACCTACAGGGGAGCGGGTAGAGACCCAGTACTTC. This encodes CASTPTGERVETQYF. Combining the CDR3 with reference TRBV5-1 and TRBJ2-5 gives the whole variable domain KAGVTQTPRYLIKTRGQQVTLSCSPISGHRSVSWYQQTPGQGLQFLFEYFSETQRNKGNFPGRFSGRQFSNSRSEMNVSTLELGDSALYLCASTPTGERVETQYFGPGTRLLVL.

This chain joins TRBV12-3 or TRBV12-4 and TRBJ1-2; D gene uncertain. The CDR3 consists of 12 residues. V shed 4 bases and J shed 5 bases, with 8 bases lying between them. Here the CDR3 DNA reads TGTGCCAGCAGTTACCAAGCGTATGGCTACACCTTC. Its protein is CASSYQAYGYTF.

The CDR3 sequence is CSANPRGTQYF. The CDR3 DNA reads TGCAGTGCTAACCCCCGGGGGACCCAGTACTTC. This chain connects TRBV20-1 to TRBJ2-5, with a tentative D call TRBD2 (5 bases). From germline, CDR1 is DFQATT and CDR2 SNEGSKA (reference sequence). V was shortened by 4 bases and J by 7 bases, with 10 bases between the two germline ends. The CDR3 extends over 11 amino acids.

This clone was seen once. The chain combines TRBV5-4 with TRBJ2-3; 8 nucleotides align to TRBD1. V lost 3 bases, J lost 5 bases, and 11 bases stayed unmatched. CDR3 size: 16 residues. CDR1 is SGHNT and CDR2 is YYREEE in the germline V gene (reference sequence). The CDR3 DNA sequence: TGTGCCAGCAGCTCCAAAAGAACAGGACAGGGAGATACGCAGTATTTT. The encoded protein is CASSSKRTGQGDTQYF. Filled out from reference TRBV5-4 and TRBJ2-3, the complete variable domain reads ETGVTQSPTHLIKTRGQQVTLRCSSQSGHNTVSWYQQALGQGPQFIFQYYREEENGRGNFPPRFSGLQFPNYSSELNVNALELDDSALYLCASSSKRTGQGDTQYFGPGTRLTVL.

The chain uses TRBV7-2 and TRBJ1-5, with 9 bases lining up with TRBD1. Germline values: CDR1 SGHTA, CDR2 FQGNSA. V was pared by 1 base and J by 5 bases, with 6 bases of the junction left unmatched. The CDR3 loop spans 16 amino acids. DNA of the CDR3: TGTGCCAGCAGCTTAGTTTCCGGGACAGGGCATCAGCCCCAGCATTTT. Translating gives CASSLVSGTGHQPQHF.

The V call is TRBV27, the J call TRBJ1-6; unclear D gene. With 0 bases removed from V and 9 bases from J, the gap between germline ends came to 21 bases. Looked up from germline, CDR1 is MNHEY and CDR2 is SMNVEV (reference sequence). The CDR3 sequence is 18 residues long. The CDR3 spells CASSLSRSLSVAGSPLHF. The CDR3 bases are TGTGCCAGCAGTTTATCCCGGTCTTTAAGCGTGGCGGGTTCACCCCTCCACTTT.

This clone came up once. V gene TRBV10-3 combines with J gene TRBJ2-1; TRBD1 might be the D (6 bases). The germline gives CDR1 ENHRY, CDR2 SYGVKD. Trimming removed 6 bases at V and 6 bases at J, with 18 bases between. The CDR3 runs 15 residues. The DNA for the CDR3 is TGTGCCATCAGCCCCCGGTCAGGGGAGTTCAATGAGCAGTTCTTC. Translated, it gives CAISPRSGEFNEQFF.

This chain uses TRBV30 with TRBJ1-1, with a possible D match to TRBD1 (5 bases). Trimming took off 5 bases at V and 6 bases at J, with 13 bases between the two ends. CDR1 and CDR2 from the germline V gene are GTSNPN and SVGIG (reference sequence). There are 12 residues in the CDR3. CDR3 residues: CAWSRATSEAFF. The CDR3 nucleotides read TGTGCCTGGTCCAGGGCCACCTCTGAAGCTTTCTTT.

The chain employs TRBV5-4 and TRBJ2-3, with TRBD2 matching over 8 bases. The germline V gene encodes CDR1 SGHNT and CDR2 YYREEE (reference sequence). The trim removed 4 bases at V and 2 bases at J, leaving 9 bases unmatched. The CDR3 is made up of 16 amino acids. In nucleotides, the CDR3 is TGTGCCAGCAGCCCGGGACGGACTAGCCCCACAGATACGCAGTATTTT. This sequence encodes CASSPGRTSPTDTQYF.

The CDR3 sequence: CASSPRTGGPSGELFF. CDR3 sequence (DNA): TGCGCCAGCAGCCCGCGGACAGGGGGTCCGTCCGGGGAGCTGTTTTTT. V and J are TRBV4-1 and TRBJ2-2; 10 nucleotides match TRBD1. Germline CDR1 reads MGHRA; CDR2 reads YSYEKL. The CDR3 sequence is 16 residues long. V shed 4 bases and J 6 bases; nucleotides not matched to a gene: 8.

The chain couples TRBV13 to TRBJ1-6, with D perhaps matching TRBD1 (5 bases). Between the trimmed V and J ends, which lost 2 bases and 10 bases, there was a span of 12 bases. Germline-derived CDR1 and CDR2 are PRHDT and FYEKMQ (reference sequence). This CDR3 is 14 amino acids long. The CDR3 reads CASSLQGFYSPLHF. The CDR3 bases are TGTGCCAGCAGCTTACAGGGCTTTTACTCACCCCTCCACTTT.

The V gene is TRBV18, the J gene TRBJ2-2; D is possibly TRBD2 (5 bases). V was trimmed by 3 bases and J by 0 bases, leaving 11 bases between them. There are 16 residues in the CDR3. Germline V CDR1 and CDR2: KGHSH, LQKENI. The CDR3 nucleotides are TGTGCCAGCTCACCGCAGCGGCTAACGAACACCGGGGAGCTGTTTTTT. It yields the protein CASSPQRLTNTGELFF.

The rearrangement joins TRBV18 to TRBJ2-5; D is perhaps TRBD2 (5 bases). The CDR3 consists of 14 residues. V was clipped by 3 bases and J by 7 bases, with 15 bases between them. Germline CDR1 reads KGHSH; CDR2 reads LQKENI. The CDR3 DNA is TGTGCCAGCTCACCGCCCAAGCCCCGGGGGACCCAGTACTTC. Amino acids: CASSPPKPRGTQYF.

The gene calls are TRBV2 and TRBJ1-2, with 12 bases that match TRBD1. The germline CDR1 and CDR2 sequences are SNHLY and FYNNEI. V lost 5 bases, J lost 5 bases, and 3 bases stayed unmatched. The CDR3 has 14 amino acids. The CDR3 reads CASSRGQGAYGYTF. DNA for the CDR3: TGTGCCAGCAGTCGGGGACAGGGGGCTTATGGCTACACCTTC. Filled out from reference TRBV2 and TRBJ1-2, the complete variable domain reads EPEVTQTPSHQVTQMGQEVILRCVPISNHLYFYWYRQILGQKVEFLVSFYNNEISEKSEIFDDQFSVERPDGSNFTLKIRSTKLEDSAMYFCASSRGQGAYGYTFGSGTRLTVV.

This clone showed up just once. The CDR3 region is CASSVTSGGYNEQFF. The CDR3 coding sequence is TGTGCCAGCAGCGTTACTAGCGGGGGTTACAATGAGCAGTTCTTC. The V call is TRBV9, the J call TRBJ2-1; 11 bases line up with TRBD2. After removal of 2 bases from V and 4 bases from J, the junction contained 2 bases not matched to a gene. Looked up from germline, CDR1 is SGDLS and CDR2 is YYNGEE. CDR3 length: 15 amino acids.

V usage is TRBV20-1 and J usage is TRBJ2-1; the D gene is possibly TRBD1 (6 bases). The CDR3 is made up of 11 amino acids. The V gene lost 6 bases and the J gene lost 8 bases, with 11 bases spanning the gap. Germline lookup yields CDR1 DFQATT and CDR2 SNEGSKA (reference sequence). CDR3 region: CSATTGHEQFF. Here the CDR3 DNA reads TGCAGTGCAACAACAGGGCATGAGCAGTTCTTC.

This chain uses TRBV6-1 with TRBJ1-2; D gene ambiguous. Trimming left V 0 bases short and J 9 bases short, with 14 bases between. Per the germline V gene, CDR1 is MNHNS and CDR2 is SASEGT. This CDR3 comprises 14 residues. The CDR3 DNA reads as TGTGCCAGCAGTGAAGCTGGAAGGAGGGCAAGCTACACCTTC. Protein: CASSEAGRRASYTF.

This clone was observed a few times. V and J are TRBV6-5 and TRBJ1-1; D gene unclear. This CDR3 spans 14 amino acids. V lost 0 bases and J lost 5, with 10 bases in between. CDR1 and CDR2 from the germline V gene are MNHEY and SVGAGI. CDR3 sequence: CASSYSLGETEAFF. Here the CDR3 DNA reads TGTGCCAGCAGTTACTCCCTCGGGGAAACTGAAGCTTTCTTT.